Below, 14 T cell receptor beta chains from the same sample are listed, as sequenced in a study of blood T cell repertoires in COVID-19. This table comes from immunoSEQ multiplex PCR, and its TCRdb copy is limited to in-frame clones, with some not included. The sample lists about 250,000 clones, 79% occurring once. What was sequenced was peripheral blood. Receptors were obtained from a woman between 35 and 50 years old with active or convalescent COVID-19.

V and J are TRBV5-1 and TRBJ2-1; TRBD1 matches 8 bases. The CDR3 spans 16 residues. V lost 3 bases, J lost 4 bases, and 9 bases stayed unmatched. Germline CDR1 reads SGHRS; CDR2 reads YFSETQ. CDR3 protein: CASSYIPGQAYNEQFF. As DNA, the CDR3 is TGCGCCAGCAGCTACATACCGGGACAGGCTTACAATGAGCAGTTCTTC.

V gene TRBV7-2 combines with J gene TRBJ1-4; TRBD1 matches 7 bases. From germline, CDR1 is SGHTA and CDR2 FQGNSA. Germline trimming cut 1 base from V and 5 bases from J; bases unmatched to any gene: 7. The CDR3 covers 16 residues. The CDR3 is CASSLGLPGGNEKLFF. The CDR3 nucleotides are TGTGCCAGCAGCTTAGGTCTTCCAGGGGGGAATGAAAAACTGTTTTTT.

The chain joins TRBV18 to TRBJ1-1; 9 bases line up with TRBD1. J gave up 2 bases and V 6 bases, and 10 bases lay outside the gene matches. Per germline, CDR1 KGHSH and CDR2 LQKENI. The CDR3 loop spans 16 amino acids. The CDR3 nucleotides are TGTGCCAGCTCGCAAGCTCCGGGACAGGGTAACACTGAAGCTTTCTTT. This translates into CASSQAPGQGNTEAFF.

V and J are TRBV27 and TRBJ1-6; TRBD1 matches at 7 bases. Germline V gene data show CDR1 as MNHEY and CDR2 as SMNVEV (reference sequence). V trimming: 0 bases; J trimming: 7 bases; junction bases outside the gene matches: 6. The CDR3 loop spans 16 amino acids. The CDR3 region has the DNA TGTGCCAGCAGTTTATCGCTTCCGGGACAGAATTCACCCCTCCACTTT. Translation: CASSLSLPGQNSPLHF.

The chain recombines TRBV29-1 with TRBJ1-1, with TRBD1 as a possible D gene (6 bases). V was clipped by 7 bases and J by 10 bases, with 22 bases between them. Looked up from germline, CDR1 is SQVTM and CDR2 is ANQGSEA. This CDR3 contains 13 residues. CDR3 in DNA: TGCAGCGCCGACCCGGACAGCTCAAGTGGAGCTTTCTTT. Its translation: CSADPDSSSGAFF.

This clone has a handful of counts. The V and J genes are TRBV6-5 and TRBJ1-2; 7 bases match TRBD1. Germline V gene data show CDR1 as MNHEY and CDR2 as SVGAGI. CDR3 length: 14 residues. Trimming took 8 bases from V and 2 from J; bases not matched to a gene: 8. Here the CDR3 DNA reads TGTGCCAGCTCAAACAGGGGTCGAAACTATGGCTACACCTTC. Encoded protein: CASSNRGRNYGYTF.

The chain joins TRBV2 to TRBJ2-7; TRBD2 matches at 8 bases. The CDR3 extends over 12 amino acids. With 7 bases clipped from V and 4 bases from J, the junction kept 3 bases outside the gene matches. Germline assignment: CDR1 SNHLY and CDR2 FYNNEI. The CDR3 loop is CASTGGPYEQYF. The DNA of the CDR3 is TGTGCCAGCACGGGGGGGCCTTACGAGCAGTACTTC.

The V and J genes are TRBV18 and TRBJ1-6, with D unclear. Germline CDR1 is KGHSH and CDR2 is LQKENI. Trimming pared 2 bases from V and 9 bases from J, leaving 14 bases between. The CDR3 sequence is 15 residues long. The CDR3 sequence is CASSPTREWGSPLHF. DNA for the CDR3: TGTGCCAGCTCACCAACACGGGAGTGGGGTTCACCCCTCCACTTT.

In this sample, this clone turned up once. The rearrangement joins TRBV19 to TRBJ1-5; D is uncertain. Germline-derived CDR1 and CDR2 are LNHDA and SQIVND (reference sequence). The CDR3 has 12 amino acids. The V end lost 10 bases, the J end lost 5 bases, and 12 bases lay between the germline ends. The CDR3 here is CATNEGYQPQHF. As DNA, the CDR3 is TGTGCCACCAATGAGGGTTATCAGCCCCAGCATTTT.

The J gene is TRBJ1-4, the V gene TRBV9; TRBD1 agrees at 9 bases. V was clipped by 3 bases and J by 8 bases; unmatched bases: 5. From germline, CDR1 is SGDLS and CDR2 YYNGEE. The CDR3 totals 14 residues. The CDR3 bases are TGTGCCAGCAGCGGGGGACAGGGTGAAGAAAAACTGTTTTTT. Encoded protein: CASSGGQGEEKLFF.

The rearrangement uses TRBV5-4 and TRBJ1-1; D not certain. This CDR3 has 15 amino acids. From germline, CDR1 is SGHNT and CDR2 YYREEE (reference sequence). Between the trimmed V and J ends, which lost 3 bases and 8 bases, there was a span of 20 bases. The CDR3 spells CASSSTAQPYAEAFF. The CDR3 DNA follows: TGTGCCAGCAGCTCTACAGCTCAGCCGTATGCAGAAGCTTTCTTT.

The CDR3 nucleotides are TGTGCCAGCAGTTCCAGGGTCGACACTGAAGCTTTCTTT. This translates into CASSSRVDTEAFF. V gene TRBV5-4 combines with J gene TRBJ1-1, with D possibly matching TRBD1 (5 bases). This CDR3 is 13 amino acids long. V was pared by 5 bases and J by 3 bases, with 11 bases between. Germline lookup yields CDR1 SGHNT and CDR2 YYREEE (reference sequence).

The chain combines TRBV4-2 with TRBJ1-2, with a tentative D call TRBD1 (6 bases). Germline-derived CDR1 and CDR2 are LGHNA and YNFKEQ. The CDR3 totals 15 residues. Trimming cost V 4 bases and J 3 bases, with 15 bases left between them. The CDR3 DNA reads as TGTGCCAGCAGCCCAGAGGGGGGGCCGGACTATGGCTACACCTTC. This gives the protein CASSPEGGPDYGYTF.

The chain links TRBV28 to TRBJ2-2, with D maybe TRBD1 (6 bases). The germline V and J ends were trimmed by 6 bases and 6 bases, with 17 bases remaining between them. CDR1 is MDHEN, CDR2 SYDVKM, per germline. The CDR3 covers 15 residues. The CDR3 loop is CASRSEGVLAGELFF. The DNA of the CDR3 is TGTGCCAGCAGAAGCGAGGGGGTGTTGGCCGGGGAGCTGTTTTTT.